This record concerns one T cell receptor beta chain sequence. This sample was taken from a study of blood T cell repertoires in COVID-19. Study in general: Specimens from acute and convalescent COVID-19 originated in the United States, Italy and Spain. In each case, the material was cDNA or gDNA derived from T cells, B-cell-depleted T cells, or PBMCs.

Original handling: The assay estimated nucleated cells by amplifying reference gene primers. Some clones are missing from TCRdb's copy, which holds only in-frame ones; the method was immunoSEQ multiplex PCR. The V and J calls and clone size were taken over from that table, and D and trimming were inferred from the DNA. This repertoire shows fewer than 300,000 clones, around nine tenths found once; its top ten account for around 0.84%. Germline-derived CDR1 and CDR2 are SGHRS and YFSETQ. V dropped 0 bases and J dropped 5; count of bases not matched to a gene: 7. The CDR3 contains 15 residues. This clonotype was sampled from a man aged 30 to 45 with acute or convalescent COVID-19. The V gene is TRBV5-1, the J gene TRBJ2-5; 7 nucleotides line up with TRBD1. Sequencing was performed on peripheral blood. DNA of the CDR3: TGCGCCAGCAGCTTGGGACAGGGTCAGATGGAGACCCAGTACTTC. It specifies CASSLGQGQMETQYF.